Listed below are T cell receptor beta chains from one sample, sequenced in a study of identical twins. TCRdb used MiXCR to reprocess the 5' RACE reads, holding one entry per CDR3 protein. The table shows 510,000 or so distinct CDR3 sequences, with 15% occurring only once. These data also featured in a second study, about yellow fever vaccine responses in identical twins.

The material sequenced was CD4+ T cells sorted from blood. The receptors shown here come from a woman in her late teens or twenties in good health. The CDR3 runs from the conserved cysteine through the conserved F or W. The order of the fields is D gene, CDR3 length, J gene, clone size, V gene, CDR3 protein, CDR3 DNA. D genes are given only for firm matches. Clone size is given for some rows only: seen once, a few or many times, or a class if the clone is expanded.

d_call: TRBD1; cdr3_length: 14; j_call: TRBJ2-5; clone_size: few; v_call: TRBV10-3; cdr3_aa: CAISGRTGVETQYF; cdr3_nt: TGTGCCATCAGTGGGAGGACAGGGGTAGAGACCCAGTACTTC
d_call: NA; cdr3_length: 15; j_call: TRBJ1-1; clone_size: few; v_call: TRBV14; cdr3_aa: CASSQVSVGGTEAFF; cdr3_nt: TGTGCCAGCAGCCAAGTCTCAGTGGGGGGCACTGAAGCTTTCTTT
d_call: TRBD2; cdr3_length: 19; j_call: TRBJ2-3; clone_size: few; v_call: TRBV20-1; cdr3_aa: CSARDYRLAGGSMTDTQYF; cdr3_nt: TGCAGTGCTAGAGATTACCGGCTAGCGGGGGGGTCAATGACAGATACGCAGTATTTT
d_call: NA; cdr3_length: 11; j_call: TRBJ2-1; clone_size: few; v_call: TRBV28; cdr3_aa: CATLQGDEQFF; cdr3_nt: TGTGCCACACTGCAAGGGGATGAGCAGTTCTTC
d_call: NA; cdr3_length: 16; j_call: TRBJ2-1; clone_size: few; v_call: TRBV28; cdr3_aa: CASSSPGAGLYNEQFF; cdr3_nt: TGTGCCAGCAGTTCCCCAGGGGCGGGATTGTACAATGAGCAGTTCTTC
d_call: NA; cdr3_length: 14; j_call: TRBJ2-7; clone_size: many; v_call: TRBV12-3/TRBV12-4; cdr3_aa: CASSLAPLAYEQYF; cdr3_nt: TGTGCCAGCAGTTTGGCTCCGCTGGCCTACGAGCAGTACTTC
d_call: NA; cdr3_length: 16; j_call: TRBJ2-7; clone_size: NA; v_call: TRBV5-1; cdr3_aa: CASSLDAGRRLGEQYF; cdr3_nt: TGCGCCAGCAGCTTGGATGCGGGACGTCGTCTTGGGGAGCAGTACTTC
d_call: NA; cdr3_length: 16; j_call: TRBJ2-2; clone_size: few; v_call: TRBV12-3/TRBV12-4; cdr3_aa: CASSSSGRVYTGELFF; cdr3_nt: TGTGCCAGCAGTTCATCCGGGAGAGTCTACACCGGGGAGCTGTTTTTT
d_call: NA; cdr3_length: 15; j_call: TRBJ2-7; clone_size: NA; v_call: TRBV4-1; cdr3_aa: CASSQEGPRSYEQYF; cdr3_nt: TGCGCCAGCAGCCAAGAGGGGCCACGGAGCTACGAGCAGTACTTC
d_call: NA; cdr3_length: 14; j_call: TRBJ2-5; clone_size: NA; v_call: TRBV24-1; cdr3_aa: CATSPSARGGTQYF; cdr3_nt: TGTGCCACCAGTCCCTCGGCGAGGGGGGGGACCCAGTACTTC
d_call: NA; cdr3_length: 14; j_call: TRBJ2-4; clone_size: few; v_call: TRBV12-3/TRBV12-4; cdr3_aa: CASSYGVAKNIQYF; cdr3_nt: TGTGCCAGCAGTTATGGGGTGGCCAAAAACATTCAGTACTTC
d_call: NA; cdr3_length: 13; j_call: TRBJ1-2; clone_size: few; v_call: TRBV10-3; cdr3_aa: CAISEGRIYGYTF; cdr3_nt: TGTGCCATCAGTGAAGGACGGATCTATGGCTACACCTTC
d_call: NA; cdr3_length: 16; j_call: TRBJ2-2; clone_size: few; v_call: TRBV24-1; cdr3_aa: CATSDAMGGNTGELFF; cdr3_nt: TGTGCCACCAGTGATGCCATGGGAGGGAACACCGGGGAGCTGTTTTTT
d_call: NA; cdr3_length: 15; j_call: TRBJ2-6; clone_size: NA; v_call: TRBV6-5; cdr3_aa: CASSYQRSGANVLTF; cdr3_nt: TGTGCCAGCAGTTACCAGCGCTCTGGGGCCAACGTCCTGACTTTC
d_call: TRBD1; cdr3_length: 15; j_call: TRBJ2-4; clone_size: few; v_call: TRBV7-2; cdr3_aa: CASSLGQGGENIQYF; cdr3_nt: TGTGCCAGCAGCTTAGGACAGGGGGGGGAAAACATTCAGTACTTC
d_call: NA; cdr3_length: 16; j_call: TRBJ2-5; clone_size: NA; v_call: TRBV10-3; cdr3_aa: CAISGKTGPLQETQYF; cdr3_nt: TGTGCCATCAGCGGTAAGACAGGACCCCTCCAAGAGACCCAGTACTTC
d_call: NA; cdr3_length: 16; j_call: TRBJ1-2; clone_size: NA; v_call: TRBV12-3/TRBV12-4; cdr3_aa: CASSPMGGAGNYGYTF; cdr3_nt: TGTGCCAGCAGTCCAATGGGGGGGGCAGGGAACTATGGCTACACCTTC
d_call: NA; cdr3_length: 13; j_call: TRBJ2-1; clone_size: NA; v_call: TRBV12-3/TRBV12-4; cdr3_aa: CASSISTVGEQFF; cdr3_nt: TGTGCCAGCAGTATCAGTACAGTTGGTGAGCAGTTCTTC
d_call: TRBD1; cdr3_length: 14; j_call: TRBJ2-1; clone_size: NA; v_call: TRBV9; cdr3_aa: CASSAGTGNNEQFF; cdr3_nt: TGTGCCAGCAGCGCAGGGACAGGGAACAATGAGCAGTTCTTC
d_call: TRBD1; cdr3_length: 14; j_call: TRBJ2-1; clone_size: NA; v_call: TRBV5-1; cdr3_aa: CASSAGQGVWEQFF; cdr3_nt: TGCGCCAGCAGCGCGGGACAGGGTGTGTGGGAGCAGTTCTTC
d_call: NA; cdr3_length: 18; j_call: TRBJ2-6; clone_size: NA; v_call: TRBV27; cdr3_aa: CASSPPRKLASGANVLTF; cdr3_nt: TGTGCCAGCAGCCCACCACGCAAATTGGCCTCTGGGGCCAACGTCCTGACTTTC
d_call: TRBD2; cdr3_length: 20; j_call: TRBJ2-1; clone_size: NA; v_call: TRBV7-3; cdr3_aa: CASSLKGGLAGGVGYNEQFF; cdr3_nt: TGTGCCAGCAGCTTAAAGGGTGGACTAGCGGGAGGGGTAGGCTACAATGAGCAGTTCTTC
d_call: NA; cdr3_length: 15; j_call: TRBJ2-7; clone_size: NA; v_call: TRBV12-3/TRBV12-4; cdr3_aa: CASSFVAGLRYEQCF; cdr3_nt: TGTGCCAGCAGTTTTGTGGCGGGGTTACGCTACGAGCAGTGCTTC
d_call: NA; cdr3_length: 13; j_call: TRBJ1-1; clone_size: few; v_call: TRBV12-3/TRBV12-4; cdr3_aa: CASSLRGTTEAFF; cdr3_nt: TGTGCCAGCAGTTTGCGGGGGACCACTGAAGCTTTCTTT
d_call: NA; cdr3_length: 14; j_call: TRBJ2-4; clone_size: NA; v_call: TRBV7-9; cdr3_aa: CASSPHPLGVIQYF; cdr3_nt: TGTGCCAGCAGCCCGCACCCCCTAGGGGTCATTCAGTACTTC
d_call: NA; cdr3_length: 14; j_call: TRBJ2-2; clone_size: NA; v_call: TRBV4-2; cdr3_aa: CASSQDRGIGELFF; cdr3_nt: TGTGCCAGCAGCCAAGATAGGGGAATCGGGGAGCTGTTTTTT
d_call: NA; cdr3_length: 18; j_call: TRBJ2-1; clone_size: NA; v_call: TRBV11-2; cdr3_aa: CASSLFRVRTEASNEQFF; cdr3_nt: TGTGCCAGCAGCTTATTTCGAGTCCGGACAGAGGCTTCCAATGAGCAGTTCTTC
d_call: TRBD1; cdr3_length: 12; j_call: TRBJ2-5; clone_size: NA; v_call: TRBV29-1; cdr3_aa: CSVLKGAPAQYF; cdr3_nt: TGCAGCGTTTTAAAGGGGGCCCCAGCCCAGTACTTC
d_call: NA; cdr3_length: 15; j_call: TRBJ2-2; clone_size: few; v_call: TRBV7-2; cdr3_aa: CASSARVGGAGELFF; cdr3_nt: TGTGCCAGCAGCGCACGGGTGGGTGGAGCAGGGGAGCTGTTTTTT
d_call: NA; cdr3_length: 14; j_call: TRBJ2-1; clone_size: NA; v_call: TRBV25-1; cdr3_aa: CASSGSGSYNEQFF; cdr3_nt: TGTGCCAGCAGTGGGTCTGGCTCCTACAATGAGCAGTTCTTC
d_call: TRBD1; cdr3_length: 14; j_call: TRBJ2-1; clone_size: few; v_call: TRBV10-3; cdr3_aa: CANKDRGEQSEQFF; cdr3_nt: TGTGCCAACAAAGACAGGGGTGAACAAAGTGAGCAGTTCTTC
d_call: TRBD2; cdr3_length: 13; j_call: TRBJ2-5; clone_size: NA; v_call: TRBV5-1; cdr3_aa: CASSSLAEETQYF; cdr3_nt: TGCGCCAGCAGCTCCCTAGCGGAAGAGACCCAGTACTTC
d_call: NA; cdr3_length: 14; j_call: TRBJ1-5; clone_size: NA; v_call: TRBV12-3/TRBV12-4; cdr3_aa: CASRGMDGNQPQHF; cdr3_nt: TGTGCCAGTCGAGGGATGGATGGGAATCAGCCCCAGCATTTT
d_call: NA; cdr3_length: 14; j_call: TRBJ1-4; clone_size: few; v_call: TRBV5-5; cdr3_aa: CASSFERAGEKLFF; cdr3_nt: TGTGCCAGCAGCTTCGAAAGGGCTGGTGAAAAACTGTTTTTT
d_call: TRBD1; cdr3_length: 16; j_call: TRBJ1-6; clone_size: NA; v_call: TRBV2; cdr3_aa: CASSEDRVVGNSPLHF; cdr3_nt: TGTGCCAGCAGTGAGGACAGGGTGGTAGGTAATTCACCCCTCCACTTT
d_call: NA; cdr3_length: 15; j_call: TRBJ2-3; clone_size: NA; v_call: TRBV7-7; cdr3_aa: CASSLGLGRTDTQYF; cdr3_nt: TGTGCCAGCAGCTTGGGTTTGGGACGCACAGATACGCAGTATTTT